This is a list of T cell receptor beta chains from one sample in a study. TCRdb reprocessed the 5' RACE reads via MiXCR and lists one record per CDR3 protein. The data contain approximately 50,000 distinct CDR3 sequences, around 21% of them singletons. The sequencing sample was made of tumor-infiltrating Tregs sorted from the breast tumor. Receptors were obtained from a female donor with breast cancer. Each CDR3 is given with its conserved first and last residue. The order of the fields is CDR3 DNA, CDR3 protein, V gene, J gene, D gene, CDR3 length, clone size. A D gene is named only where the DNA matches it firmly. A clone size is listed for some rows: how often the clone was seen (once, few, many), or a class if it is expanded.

DNA: TGTGCCAGCAGCAACCGGGACAGGGGTCATGAGCAGTTCTTC
CDR3: CASSNRDRGHEQFF
V: TRBV4-2
J: TRBJ2-1
D: TRBD1
length: 14
size: .

DNA: TGTGCCAGCAGTTACTCGACGGGTGGTTACACTGAAGCTTTCTTT
CDR3: CASSYSTGGYTEAFF
V: TRBV6-2/TRBV6-3
J: TRBJ1-1
D: .
length: 15
size: many

DNA: TGCGCCAGCAGCTTAAGCCCAGCAGAGGCAGATACGCAGTATTTT
CDR3: CASSLSPAEADTQYF
V: TRBV5-1
J: TRBJ2-3
D: .
length: 15
size: .

DNA: TGTGCCAGCAGCTTACAATTAGGGGGGGGTGAGACCCAGTACTTC
CDR3: CASSLQLGGGETQYF
V: TRBV7-2
J: TRBJ2-5
D: .
length: 15
size: many

DNA: TGTGCCAGCAGCCAGAGACAGGGTAGCACAGATACGCAGTATTTT
CDR3: CASSQRQGSTDTQYF
V: TRBV11-3
J: TRBJ2-3
D: TRBD1
length: 15
size: many

DNA: TGTGCCAGAAGCTGGACAGGTAGCAATCAGCCCCAGCATTTT
CDR3: CARSWTGSNQPQHF
V: TRBV5-3
J: TRBJ1-5
D: TRBD1
length: 14
size: .

DNA: TGTGCCAGCAGCAAAAGCGGGAGTGGAGAGACCCAGTACTTC
CDR3: CASSKSGSGETQYF
V: TRBV7-2
J: TRBJ2-5
D: TRBD2
length: 14
size: .

DNA: TGCAGTGCTAGAGATCTAGGGTTGGAGACCCAGTACTTC
CDR3: CSARDLGLETQYF
V: TRBV20-1
J: TRBJ2-5
D: .
length: 13
size: many

DNA: TGTGCCAGCAGCGCCGGGACAGCTTTTACAGATACGCAGTATTTT
CDR3: CASSAGTAFTDTQYF
V: TRBV9
J: TRBJ2-3
D: TRBD1
length: 15
size: few

DNA: TGTGCCAGCAGTTTGCAGCAGGGGAACACTGAAGCTTTCTTT
CDR3: CASSLQQGNTEAFF
V: TRBV6-6
J: TRBJ1-1
D: .
length: 14
size: .

DNA: TGCGCCAGCACCCCCCGGTCAGGGTCGTATAATTCACCCCTCCACTTT
CDR3: CASTPRSGSYNSPLHF
V: TRBV5-1
J: TRBJ1-6
D: .
length: 16
size: .

DNA: TGCAGTGCTAGCAGGGGGCCGGGGACCCAGTACTTC
CDR3: CSASRGPGTQYF
V: TRBV20-1
J: TRBJ2-5
D: TRBD1
length: 12
size: .

DNA: TGTGCCAGCGCGGCGAGAGGTACGCAGTATTTT
CDR3: CASAARGTQYF
V: TRBV7-2
J: TRBJ2-3
D: .
length: 11
size: few

DNA: TGTGCCAGCAGTGCGACAGGGGGGAAAGAAAAACTGTTTTTT
CDR3: CASSATGGKEKLFF
V: TRBV12-3/TRBV12-4
J: TRBJ1-4
D: TRBD1
length: 14
size: few

DNA: TGTGCCCGCCGCTCGGGACAGCTCTATGGCTACACCTTC
CDR3: CARRSGQLYGYTF
V: TRBV11-1
J: TRBJ1-2
D: TRBD1
length: 13
size: .

DNA: TGCGCCAGCGGAAGGAGGGAAAAACTGTTTTTT
CDR3: CASGRREKLFF
V: TRBV10-2
J: TRBJ1-4
D: .
length: 11
size: .

DNA: TGTGCCAGCAGGAGACAGGGAAGGGCAGATACGCAGTATTTT
CDR3: CASRRQGRADTQYF
V: TRBV27
J: TRBJ2-3
D: TRBD1
length: 14
size: .

DNA: TGCAGTGCTAGAGATTTGGGCAGGGGAAACACTGAAGCTTTCTTT
CDR3: CSARDLGRGNTEAFF
V: TRBV20-1
J: TRBJ1-1
D: .
length: 15
size: .

DNA: TGTGCCAGCAGCTTAGGGACTAGCGGGAGGATAGAAGAGCAGTTCTTC
CDR3: CASSLGTSGRIEEQFF
V: TRBV7-6
J: TRBJ2-1
D: TRBD2
length: 16
size: few

DNA: TGTGCCAGCAGTTCTGGCCAGAGCACTGAAGCTTTCTTT
CDR3: CASSSGQSTEAFF
V: TRBV27
J: TRBJ1-1
D: .
length: 13
size: .

DNA: TGTGCCAGCAGTTACGGGACAGGGTTCGGTGAAAAACTGTTTTTT
CDR3: CASSYGTGFGEKLFF
V: TRBV6-5
J: TRBJ1-4
D: TRBD1
length: 15
size: few

DNA: TGTGCCAGCAGCAGTCCTAGCGGGAACCAAAATGAGCAGTTCTTC
CDR3: CASSSPSGNQNEQFF
V: TRBV28
J: TRBJ2-1
D: TRBD2
length: 15
size: .

DNA: TGTGCCAGCAACGGGGGGGCTCGAGAAAAACTGTTTTTT
CDR3: CASNGGAREKLFF
V: TRBV12-3/TRBV12-4
J: TRBJ1-4
D: .
length: 13
size: .

DNA: TGCGCCAGCAGCTTGGATGCGCCCGAGTTAGGGGATACGCAGTATTTT
CDR3: CASSLDAPELGDTQYF
V: TRBV5-1
J: TRBJ2-3
D: .
length: 16
size: .

DNA: TGTGCCAGCAGCTTAGGACAGGGGGCCACCTACGAGCAGTACTTC
CDR3: CASSLGQGATYEQYF
V: TRBV7-9
J: TRBJ2-7
D: TRBD1
length: 15
size: few

DNA: TGTGCCAGCAGACCACAGAAGTCCGAGACTGAAGCTTTCTTT
CDR3: CASRPQKSETEAFF
V: TRBV6-2/TRBV6-3
J: TRBJ1-1
D: .
length: 14
size: few

DNA: TGTGCCAGCAGCTTAGCGGCAGCATCTAACTATGGCTACACCTTC
CDR3: CASSLAAASNYGYTF
V: TRBV7-2
J: TRBJ1-2
D: .
length: 15
size: few

DNA: TGTGCTAGCAGCTTGCGGACAGGGGCCTACGAGCAGTACTTC
CDR3: CASSLRTGAYEQYF
V: TRBV7-7
J: TRBJ2-7
D: TRBD1
length: 14
size: many

DNA: TGTGCCAGCAGCCCGGGACAGGGTAAAAATGGGGCCAACGTCCTGACTTTC
CDR3: CASSPGQGKNGANVLTF
V: TRBV12-3/TRBV12-4
J: TRBJ2-6
D: TRBD1
length: 17
size: few

DNA: TGTGCCAGCAGCTTGTTTACAGGCTCGAACACCGGGGAGCTGTTTTTT
CDR3: CASSLFTGSNTGELFF
V: TRBV5-6
J: TRBJ2-2
D: .
length: 16
size: .

DNA: TGTGCCAGCAGTGAATTAGAAAACTATGGCTACACCTTC
CDR3: CASSELENYGYTF
V: TRBV25-1
J: TRBJ1-2
D: .
length: 13
size: few

DNA: TGTGCCAGCAGCCAAGTAGGGGCTGGTAGCAGCGAGCAGTACTTC
CDR3: CASSQVGAGSSEQYF
V: TRBV3-1
J: TRBJ2-7
D: .
length: 15
size: few

DNA: TGCAGTGCTAGAGATGCCGCCGCTGGGTTTGAGTACTTC
CDR3: CSARDAAAGFEYF
V: TRBV20-1
J: TRBJ2-7
D: .
length: 13
size: few

DNA: TGTGCCAGCAGCCCGGCCCCTCCTCGCGAGCAGTACTTC
CDR3: CASSPAPPREQYF
V: TRBV13
J: TRBJ2-7
D: .
length: 13
size: .

DNA: TGTGCCAGCAGCTTGGGTTTCCGTTCCGGAGATGGCTACACCTTC
CDR3: CASSLGFRSGDGYTF
V: TRBV5-4
J: TRBJ1-2
D: .
length: 15
size: .

DNA: TGTGCCACCAGTGATACCGGGACTAGCGGGAAAGAGACCCAGTACTTC
CDR3: CATSDTGTSGKETQYF
V: TRBV24-1
J: TRBJ2-5
D: TRBD2
length: 16
size: .

DNA: TGCAGTGCTAGACATGGGACAGGGAGATATCAGCCCCAGCATTTT
CDR3: CSARHGTGRYQPQHF
V: TRBV20-1
J: TRBJ1-5
D: TRBD1
length: 15
size: .